This T cell receptor beta chain originates from a study of blood T cell repertoires in COVID-19. Study in general: Sources were T cells, B-cell-depleted T cells, or PBMCs; the material itself was cDNA or gDNA.

The germline V gene encodes CDR1 SGHRS and CDR2 YFSETQ. The V and J ends lost 7 bases and 2 bases, in that order; junction bases with no gene match: 6. This CDR3 is built from 15 residues. Per the original data handling: Scientists estimated how many nucleated cells there were by amplifying reference gene primers. Generated by immunoSEQ multiplex PCR, the TCRdb table keeps only in-frame clones and is missing some. V and J calls and clone size are copied from that table; D and trimming were computed from the DNA. Of 45,000 to 70,000 clones listed, 81% were seen once; the top ten hold around 30%. The J gene is TRBJ1-2, the V gene TRBV5-1; 12 bases fit TRBD1. Sequencing was carried out using peripheral blood. This TCR was recovered from a woman of 80 years or more with active or convalescent COVID-19. The CDR3 spells CASDYGTGGNYGYTF. The CDR3 DNA sequence: TGCGCCAGCGATTACGGGACAGGGGGCAACTATGGCTACACCTTC.